The T cell receptor (beta chain) under discussion was sequenced for a study of T and B cells in COVID-19 patients. In this sample, this clonotype is medium-sized. Germline CDR1 LNHNV, CDR2 YYDKDF (reference sequence). The CDR3 covers 13 residues. Trimming shortened V by 1 base and J by 8 bases, and 9 bases separated the two germline ends. From blood, about 250-550 ng of genomic DNA served as TRB template. Multiplex PCR with BIOMED2 TRB-A/B primer pools amplified TRB rearrangements. TCRdb reprocessed the multiplex PCR reads via MiXCR and lists one record per CDR3 protein. Counted here are 7,000 or so distinct CDR3 sequences, roughly 28% occurring once; the ten biggest clones make up 8.5% to 14%.

The chain uses TRBV15 and TRBJ2-1; D is uncertain. What was sequenced was blood. The clonotype comes from a human donor with active COVID-19. The CDR3 bases are TGTGCCACCAGCAGAGTCGGTTGGGATGAGCAGTTCTTC. This sequence encodes CATSRVGWDEQFF. Supplemented by reference TRBV15 and TRBJ2-1, the full variable domain reads DAMVIQNPRYQVTQFGKPVTLSCSQTLNHNVMYWYQQKSSQAPKLLFHYYDKDFNNEADTPDNFQSRRPNTSFCFLDIRSPGLGDTAMYLCATSRVGWDEQFFGPGTRLTVL.